Shown below are 17 T cell receptor beta chains from a single sample sequenced in a study of PD-L1 blockade in urothelial cancer. Time point denoted: peripheral blood 6 weeks after treatment start. The protocol was immunoSEQ multiplex PCR, while the TCRdb copy is restricted to in-frame clones and leaves out a portion. The table has 40,000 to 60,000 clones, more than 80% seen once. The material sequenced was PBMCs, taken around atezolizumab (anti-PD-L1) treatment. The receptors shown here come from a man aged 70-80 years with urothelial cancer.

The chain is built from TRBV10-3 and TRBJ1-2; D gene uncertain. V was trimmed by 6 bases and J by 0 bases, leaving 8 bases between them. Germline V gene sequence: CDR1 ENHRY, CDR2 SYGVKD. This CDR3 comprises 13 residues. CDR3 bases: TGTGCCATCAGGTGGGGAGCTAACTATGGCTACACCTTC. Protein product: CAIRWGANYGYTF.

This clone has more than one count but fewer than ten. This chain uses TRBV10-2 with TRBJ2-2, with 12 bases that match TRBD2. CDR1 WSHSY and CDR2 SAAADI come from the germline V gene. CDR3 length equals 16 residues. J was trimmed by 7 bases and V by 7 bases; bases with no gene match: 10. CDR3 amino acids: CASMSGLAGLYGELFF. The CDR3 region has the DNA TGCGCCAGCATGAGCGGACTAGCGGGACTCTACGGGGAGCTGTTTTTT.

The chain carries TRBV10-2 and TRBJ1-5, with no clear D. The CDR3 consists of 13 residues. Deletions cut 4 bases from V and 6 bases from J, with 10 bases between. Germline V gene data show CDR1 as WSHSY and CDR2 as SAAADI. Here the CDR3 DNA reads TGCGCCAGCAGTGTTGGGTCGGGTCAGCCCCAGCATTTT. Translation gives CASSVGSGQPQHF.

This clone showed up just a few times. The chain recombines TRBV7-9 with TRBJ1-1, with a weak D call TRBD1 (6 bases). Trimming took off 1 base at V and 1 base at J, with 10 bases between the two ends. This CDR3 has 15 residues. The germline V gene has CDR1 SEHNR and CDR2 FQNEAQ (reference sequence). CDR3: CASSLEGGENTEAFF. The CDR3 region has the DNA TGTGCCAGCAGCTTAGAAGGGGGGGAGAACACTGAAGCTTTCTTT.

This chain joins TRBV10-2 and TRBJ1-2; D may be TRBD1 (5 bases). This CDR3 is 13 amino acids long. Germline CDR1 WSHSY, CDR2 SAAADI. Trimming left V 5 bases short and J 0 bases short, with 7 bases between. CDR3 in amino acids: CASSLTANYGYTF. CDR3 bases: TGCGCCAGCAGTCTGACAGCTAACTATGGCTACACCTTC.

The chain combines TRBV4-2 with TRBJ2-7, with 8 bases that match TRBD2. The CDR3 is 15 residues long. The germline V gene encodes CDR1 LGHNA and CDR2 YNFKEQ. Germline trimming cut 0 bases from V and 6 bases from J; bases unmatched to any gene: 7. CDR3 residues: CASSQDRGLVREQYF. CDR3 sequence (DNA): TGTGCCAGCAGCCAAGATAGGGGACTAGTTCGCGAGCAGTACTTC.

At least ten counts were recorded for this clone. This chain joins TRBV7-3 and TRBJ2-2; the D gene is possibly TRBD1 (5 bases). In germline, CDR1 is SGHTA, CDR2 FQGTGA. Trimming stripped 5 bases from V and 5 bases from J, with 12 bases between. This CDR3 region has 14 residues. The CDR3 loop is CASSLTGYTGELFF. CDR3 DNA: TGTGCCAGCAGCCTCACAGGATATACCGGGGAGCTGTTTTTT.

The rearrangement joins TRBV30 to TRBJ2-3; 8 positions match TRBD2. The V gene end was trimmed by 5 bases and the J gene end by 6 bases; junction bases not matched to a gene: 7. Germline V gives CDR1 GTSNPN, CDR2 SVGIG (reference sequence). The CDR3 runs 13 residues. The CDR3 loop reads CAWGVAGQDTQYF. CDR3 bases: TGTGCCTGGGGGGTAGCGGGGCAGGATACGCAGTATTTT.

This clone was seen a few times. The chain recombines TRBV7-2 with TRBJ2-5; D remains ambiguous. Trimming shortened V by 4 bases and J by 5 bases, and 17 bases separated the two germline ends. Per germline, CDR1 SGHTA and CDR2 FQGNSA. This CDR3 is 15 amino acids long. Here the CDR3 reads CASSSEAWSRETQYF. DNA for the CDR3: TGTGCCAGCAGCTCAGAGGCGTGGTCTCGGGAGACCCAGTACTTC.

This clone was counted only a few times. The chain uses TRBV9 and TRBJ1-1, with D tentatively TRBD1 (5 bases). Germline values: CDR1 SGDLS, CDR2 YYNGEE. The CDR3 spans 14 residues. With 0 bases removed from V and 6 bases from J, the gap between germline ends came to 12 bases. CDR3: CASSVDQGPSEAFF. The CDR3 nucleotides read TGTGCCAGCAGCGTAGATCAGGGTCCCTCTGAAGCTTTCTTT.

The chain links TRBV5-4 to TRBJ2-2; 9 bases agree with TRBD2. The CDR3 spans 17 residues. V shed 0 bases, J shed 5 bases, and the junction held 8 bases outside the gene matches. Germline CDR1 and CDR2: SGHNT and YYREEE (reference sequence). CDR3 amino acids: CASSLAREGQYTGELFF. CDR3 coding DNA: TGTGCCAGCAGCTTGGCGCGGGAGGGCCAGTATACCGGGGAGCTGTTTTTT.

The genes are TRBV4-1 and TRBJ1-4, with TRBD1 identical over 9 bases. This CDR3 region has 17 residues. Losses at the gene ends were 2 bases for V and 5 bases for J; bases not matched to a gene: 9. Per germline, CDR1 MGHRA and CDR2 YSYEKL. The CDR3: CASSQWGSGTGNEKLFF. The CDR3 region has the DNA TGCGCCAGCAGCCAATGGGGCTCCGGGACAGGGAATGAAAAACTGTTTTTT.

The rearrangement joins TRBV5-6 to TRBJ2-7; 7 nucleotides agree with TRBD2. The CDR3 has 13 amino acids. Germline-derived CDR1 and CDR2 are SGHDT and YYEEEE. With V trimmed by 5 bases and J by 3 bases, 5 bases remained unmatched. CDR3 bases: TGTGCCAGCAGTTCGACTAGCAGCTACGAGCAGTACTTC. Amino acids: CASSSTSSYEQYF.

This chain joins TRBV25-1 and TRBJ2-5, with D possibly being TRBD1 (6 bases). This CDR3 comprises 15 residues. The V end lost 4 bases, the J end lost 1 base, and 13 bases lay between the germline ends. CDR1 MGHDK and CDR2 SYGVNS come from the germline V gene. This CDR3 is CASSGLTGTQETQYF. CDR3 sequence (DNA): TGTGCCAGCAGTGGCCTGACAGGAACCCAAGAGACCCAGTACTTC. Filled out from reference TRBV25-1 and TRBJ2-5, the complete variable domain reads EADIYQTPRYLVIGTGKKITLECSQTMGHDKMYWYQQDPGMELHLIHYSYGVNSTEKGDLSSESTVSRIRTEHFPLTLESARPSHTSQYLCASSGLTGTQETQYFGPGTRLLVL.

The chain employs TRBV14 and TRBJ1-2; 7 bases agree with TRBD1. Germline V lookup: CDR1 SGHDN, CDR2 FVKESK. The junction had 9 bases not matched to a gene; V was cut back by 4 bases and J by 7 bases. This CDR3 spans 14 amino acids. The CDR3 loop is CASSLDLTGVGYTF. The CDR3 DNA follows: TGTGCCAGCAGCCTCGATCTTACAGGGGTTGGCTACACCTTC. The entire variable domain, with the rest obtained from reference TRBV14 and TRBJ1-2, is as follows: EAGVTQFPSHSVIEKGQTVTLRCDPISGHDNLYWYRRVMGKEIKFLLHFVKESKQDESGMPNNRFLAERTGGTYSTLKVQPAELEDSGVYFCASSLDLTGVGYTFGSGTRLTVV.

The chain joins TRBV29-1 to TRBJ2-1, with 8 bases identical to TRBD1. The CDR3 has 14 amino acids. V trimming: 3 bases; J trimming: 6 bases; junction bases outside the gene matches: 7. CDR1 and CDR2 from the germline V gene are SQVTM and ANQGSEA. The CDR3 region is CSVDRTGFGNEQFF. The CDR3 DNA follows: TGCAGCGTTGATCGGACAGGGTTCGGCAATGAGCAGTTCTTC.

V is TRBV28 and J is TRBJ2-7; weak D call: TRBD2 (6 bases). V was shortened by 1 base and J by 5 bases, with 15 bases between the two germline ends. The CDR3 is 15 residues long. CDR1 is MDHEN and CDR2 is SYDVKM in the germline V gene. The CDR3 DNA is TGTGCCAGCAGTTTATTGACCCAAGGAGGGGACGAGCAGTACTTC. Translated: CASSLLTQGGDEQYF.